Each of the 6 T cell receptor beta chains below was sequenced from the same sample in a study of spatial heterogeneity in lung cancer. Study outcomes and limitations: Tumor mutation counts were tracked by expanded intratumoral alpha and beta TCR counts.

As to time point: sample taken at primary tumor resection. Their target antigens are unknown. TCRdb re-called the 5' RACE reads with MiXCR, one entry per CDR3 protein. Of some 3,500 distinct CDR3 sequences listed, 5% to 5.5% are singletons. The sequencing used lung tumor tissue, collected at surgery. These receptors came from a female donor with early-stage non-small cell lung cancer.

This clonotype was recorded many times. The V call is TRBV4-2, the J call TRBJ1-1, with unresolved D. The CDR3 has 13 amino acids. In germline, CDR1 is LGHNA, CDR2 YNFKEQ. Deletions cut 4 bases from V and 3 bases from J, with 9 bases between. CDR3: CASSPSIDTEAFF. CDR3 sequence (DNA): TGTGCCAGCAGCCCTTCCATCGACACTGAAGCTTTCTTT.

This clonotype was seen many times. The chain carries TRBV13 and TRBJ2-7; 7 bases are a match to TRBD2. The CDR3 has 15 residues. With V trimmed by 4 bases and J by 7 bases, 13 bases remained unmatched. The germline V gene has CDR1 PRHDT and CDR2 FYEKMQ (reference sequence). The CDR3 DNA reads as TGTGCCAGCAGCTCTACCCGGGGGGTAGCTACGGAGCAGTACTTC. This encodes CASSSTRGVATEQYF.

This clonotype is medium-sized in the sample. The chain links TRBV6-6 to TRBJ2-5; TRBD2 aligns across 8 bases. With 5 bases clipped from V and 4 bases from J, the junction kept 6 bases outside the gene matches. CDR3 length: 14 amino acids. Germline V gene lookup returns CDR1 MNHNY and CDR2 SVGAGI (reference sequence). The CDR3, as DNA: TGTGCCAGCAGTGGGACGGGGGGGCCAGAGACCCAGTACTTC. Translating gives CASSGTGGPETQYF.

This clonotype is medium-sized within its sample. V gene TRBV28 combines with J gene TRBJ1-5, with 7 bases lining up with TRBD1. The CDR3 extends over 16 amino acids. CDR1 is MDHEN and CDR2 is SYDVKM in the germline V gene. Unmatched junction bases numbered 10, after V lost 6 bases and J lost 2 bases. CDR3 nucleotides: TGTGCCAGCAGATTGCCTCTAGGACAGGGCAATCAGCCCCAGCATTTT. Protein sequence: CASRLPLGQGNQPQHF.

Sample share makes this clonotype medium-sized. This sequence joins TRBV6-6 and TRBJ1-5; 7 nucleotides align to TRBD1. Losses at the gene ends were 4 bases for V and 11 bases for J; bases not matched to a gene: 11. The CDR3 spans 14 residues. Germline CDR1 is MNHNY and CDR2 is SVGAGI (reference sequence). The chain's CDR3 is CASSSGQGGSAQHF. The CDR3 DNA follows: TGTGCCAGCAGTTCAGGCCAGGGGGGTTCGGCCCAGCATTTT.

This clonotype ranks as medium-sized. The chain combines TRBV7-8 with TRBJ1-1, with D perhaps matching TRBD1 (6 bases). The length of the CDR3 is 15 residues. In germline, CDR1 is SGHVS, CDR2 FQNEAQ. V gave up 5 bases and J gave up 4 bases, with 17 bases separating them. The CDR3 here is CASSAGQGRGTEAFF. DNA of the CDR3: TGTGCCAGCAGCGCCGGTCAGGGGCGAGGCACTGAAGCTTTCTTT.